This T cell receptor (beta chain) is drawn from a study of shared clonotypes between healthy human individuals. Background on the study: The study drew on a couple of women and three men aged 18 to 49 as donors.

Points on this clone: This sample also contains other DNA sequences that code for the same CDR3.

The repertoire was sequenced with immunoSEQ multiplex PCR; TCRdb's copy has only in-frame clones and lacks some. The table shows 2 million to 3 million clones, with roughly nine tenths occurring only once. CD4+ cells yielded CD45RA+ naive and CD45RA-negative memory subsets. The CDR3 contains 14 residues. CDR1 and CDR2 from the germline V gene are MNHNY and SVGAGI (reference sequence). V gave up 6 bases and J gave up 1 base, with 13 bases separating them. This receptor was taken from a man younger than 35 in good health. The specimen sequenced was naive CD4+ T cells sorted from blood. As to subset: CD45RA+ positively selected. V usage is TRBV6-6 and J usage is TRBJ2-7; D may match TRBD1 or TRBD2 (6 bases each). The CDR3 loop is CASRRTGTSYEQYF. CDR3 sequence (DNA): TGTGCCAGCAGACGTACAGGGACTTCCTACGAGCAGTACTTC.